This TCR beta chain was obtained from a study of blood T cell repertoires in COVID-19. In the original processing: Estimated nucleated cell counts came from reference gene primer amplification. TCRdb's copy holds only in-frame clones and misses some; the assay was immunoSEQ multiplex PCR. D and trimming come from the DNA, and the V and J calls and clone size come from that table. This sample has some 170,000 clones, with about 88% found just once. The CDR3 is made up of 16 amino acids. The germline gives CDR1 SGHDT, CDR2 YYEEEE. The J segment lost 4 bases and the V segment lost 4 bases, leaving 4 bases of the junction unmatched.

The origin of this receptor is a woman of 80 years or more with acute or convalescent COVID-19. What was sequenced was peripheral blood. V usage is TRBV5-6 and J usage is TRBJ2-1, with TRBD2 matching over 14 bases. CDR3 nucleotides: TGTGCCAGCAGCCCGGGACTAGCGGGAGAGTACAATGAGCAGTTCTTC. Residues: CASSPGLAGEYNEQFF.